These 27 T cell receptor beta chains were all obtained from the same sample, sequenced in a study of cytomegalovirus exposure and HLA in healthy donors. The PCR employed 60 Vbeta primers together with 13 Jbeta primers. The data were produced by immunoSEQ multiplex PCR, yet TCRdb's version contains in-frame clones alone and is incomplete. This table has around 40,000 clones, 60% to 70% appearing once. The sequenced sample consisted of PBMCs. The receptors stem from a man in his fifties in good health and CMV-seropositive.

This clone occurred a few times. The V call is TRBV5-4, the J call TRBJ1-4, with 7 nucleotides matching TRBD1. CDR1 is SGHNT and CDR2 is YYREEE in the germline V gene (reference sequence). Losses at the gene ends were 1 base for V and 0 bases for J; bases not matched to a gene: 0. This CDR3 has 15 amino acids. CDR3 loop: CASSLQGATNEKLFF. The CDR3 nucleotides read TGTGCCAGCAGCTTGCAGGGGGCAACTAATGAAAAACTGTTTTTT.

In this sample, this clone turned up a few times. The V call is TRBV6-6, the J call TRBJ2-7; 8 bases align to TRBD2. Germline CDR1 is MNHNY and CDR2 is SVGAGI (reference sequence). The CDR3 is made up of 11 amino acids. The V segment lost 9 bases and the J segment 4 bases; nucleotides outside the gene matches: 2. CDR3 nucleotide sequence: TGTGCCAGTCGGGAGGGGTACGAGCAGTACTTC. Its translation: CASREGYEQYF.

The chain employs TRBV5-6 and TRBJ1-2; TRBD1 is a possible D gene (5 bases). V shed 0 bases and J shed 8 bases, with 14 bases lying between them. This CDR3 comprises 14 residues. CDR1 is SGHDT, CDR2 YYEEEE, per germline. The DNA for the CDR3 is TGTGCCAGCAGCTTGGGCCAGGGAAGTTACGGCTACACCTTC. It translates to CASSLGQGSYGYTF.

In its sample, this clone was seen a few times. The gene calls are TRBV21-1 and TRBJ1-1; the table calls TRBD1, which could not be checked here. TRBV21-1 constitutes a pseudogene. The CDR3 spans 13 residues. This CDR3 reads CASSNTGATEAFF. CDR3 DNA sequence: TGTGCCAGCAGCAACACAGGGGCCACTGAAGCTTTCTTT.

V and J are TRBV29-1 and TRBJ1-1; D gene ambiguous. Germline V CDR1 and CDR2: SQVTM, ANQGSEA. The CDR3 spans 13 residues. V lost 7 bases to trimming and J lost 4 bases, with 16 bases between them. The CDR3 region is CSARRERGTEAFF. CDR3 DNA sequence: TGCAGCGCCAGAAGGGAGAGAGGCACTGAAGCTTTCTTT.

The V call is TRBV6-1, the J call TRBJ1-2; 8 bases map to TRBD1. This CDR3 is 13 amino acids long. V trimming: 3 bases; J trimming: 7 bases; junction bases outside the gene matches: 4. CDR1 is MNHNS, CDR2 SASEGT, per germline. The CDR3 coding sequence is TGTGCCAGCAGTGATGGACAGGGCTCTGGCTACACCTTC. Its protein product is CASSDGQGSGYTF.

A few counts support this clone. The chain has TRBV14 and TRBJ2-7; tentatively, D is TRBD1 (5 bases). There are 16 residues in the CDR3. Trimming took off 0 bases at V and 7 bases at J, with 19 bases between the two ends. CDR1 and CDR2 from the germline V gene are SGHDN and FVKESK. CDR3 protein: CASSQDSWQGGREQYF. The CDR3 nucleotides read TGTGCCAGCAGCCAAGATTCATGGCAGGGTGGTAGGGAGCAGTACTTC.

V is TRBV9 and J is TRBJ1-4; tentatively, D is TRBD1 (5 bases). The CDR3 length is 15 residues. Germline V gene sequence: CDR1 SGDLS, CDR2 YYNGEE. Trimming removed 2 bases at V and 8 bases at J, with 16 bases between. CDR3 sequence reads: CASSVTGEAGEKLFF. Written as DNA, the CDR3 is TGTGCCAGCAGCGTTACGGGGGAGGCGGGGGAAAAACTGTTTTTT.

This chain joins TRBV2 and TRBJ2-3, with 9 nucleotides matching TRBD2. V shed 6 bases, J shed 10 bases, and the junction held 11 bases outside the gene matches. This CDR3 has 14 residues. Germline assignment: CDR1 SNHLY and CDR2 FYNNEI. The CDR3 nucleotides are TGTGCCAGCAGCGTAGCGGGGGCCGCCTCGGCGCAGTATTTT. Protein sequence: CASSVAGAASAQYF. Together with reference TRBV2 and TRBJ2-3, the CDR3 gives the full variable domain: EPEVTQTPSHQVTQMGQEVILRCVPISNHLYFYWYRQILGQKVEFLVSFYNNEISEKSEIFDDQFSVERPDGSNFTLKIRSTKLEDSAMYFCASSVAGAASAQYFGPGTRLTVL.

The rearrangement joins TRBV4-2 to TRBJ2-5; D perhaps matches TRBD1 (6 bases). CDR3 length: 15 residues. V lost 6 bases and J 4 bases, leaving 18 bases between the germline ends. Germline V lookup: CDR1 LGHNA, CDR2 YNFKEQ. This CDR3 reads CASSPTTGRGETQYF. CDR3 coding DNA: TGTGCCAGCAGTCCTACAACAGGGAGAGGAGAGACCCAGTACTTC.

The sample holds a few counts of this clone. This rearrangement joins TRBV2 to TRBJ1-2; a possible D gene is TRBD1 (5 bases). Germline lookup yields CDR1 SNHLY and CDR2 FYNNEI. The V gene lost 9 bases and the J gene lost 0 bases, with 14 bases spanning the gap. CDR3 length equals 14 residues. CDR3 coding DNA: TGTGCCAGTTCCACATCGGGGGCTAACTATGGCTACACCTTC. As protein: CASSTSGANYGYTF.

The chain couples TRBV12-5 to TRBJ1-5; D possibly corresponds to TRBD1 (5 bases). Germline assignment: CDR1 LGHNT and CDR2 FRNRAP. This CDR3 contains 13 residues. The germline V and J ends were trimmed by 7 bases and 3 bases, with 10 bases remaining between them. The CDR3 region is CASAGRVNQPQHF. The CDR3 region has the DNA TGTGCTAGTGCCGGCAGGGTCAATCAGCCCCAGCATTTT.

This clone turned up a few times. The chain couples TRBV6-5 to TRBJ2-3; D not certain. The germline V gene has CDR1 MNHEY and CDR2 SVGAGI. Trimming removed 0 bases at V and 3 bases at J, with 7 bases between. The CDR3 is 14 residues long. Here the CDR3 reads CASSYSVDTDTQYF. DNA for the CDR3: TGTGCCAGCAGTTACTCTGTAGATACAGATACGCAGTATTTT.

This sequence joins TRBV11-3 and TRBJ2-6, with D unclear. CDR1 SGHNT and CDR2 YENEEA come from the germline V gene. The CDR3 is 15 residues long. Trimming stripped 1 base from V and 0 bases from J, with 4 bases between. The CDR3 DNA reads TGTGCCAGCAGCTTAGCGGGCTCTGGGGCCAACGTCCTGACTTTC. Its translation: CASSLAGSGANVLTF. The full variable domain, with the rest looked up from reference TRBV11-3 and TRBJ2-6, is EAGVVQSPRYKIIEKKQPVAFWCNPISGHNTLYWYLQNLGQGPELLIRYENEEAVDDSQLPKDRFSAERLKGVDSTLKIQPAELGDSAVYLCASSLAGSGANVLTFGAGSRLTVL.

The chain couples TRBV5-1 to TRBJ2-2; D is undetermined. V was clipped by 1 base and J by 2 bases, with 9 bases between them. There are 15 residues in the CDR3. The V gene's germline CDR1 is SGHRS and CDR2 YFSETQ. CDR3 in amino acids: CASSLYQKNTGELFF. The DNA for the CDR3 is TGCGCCAGCAGCTTGTATCAGAAAAACACCGGGGAGCTGTTTTTT.

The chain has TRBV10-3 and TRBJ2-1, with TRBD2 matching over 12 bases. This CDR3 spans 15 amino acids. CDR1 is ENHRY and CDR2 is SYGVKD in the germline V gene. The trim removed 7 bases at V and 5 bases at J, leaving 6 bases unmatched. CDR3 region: CAITLTSGGHNEQFF. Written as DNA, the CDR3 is TGTGCCATCACCCTGACTAGCGGGGGTCACAATGAGCAGTTCTTC.

The DNA of the CDR3 is TGCGCCAGCAGCCACTTAGCGGGTTACTACGAGCAGTACTTC. As protein: CASSHLAGYYEQYF. The chain uses TRBV4-3 and TRBJ2-7; TRBD2 agrees at 7 bases. The CDR3 is 14 residues long. Per the germline V gene, CDR1 is LGHNA and CDR2 is YSLEER. The V gene end was trimmed by 3 bases and the J gene end by 3 bases; junction bases not matched to a gene: 5.

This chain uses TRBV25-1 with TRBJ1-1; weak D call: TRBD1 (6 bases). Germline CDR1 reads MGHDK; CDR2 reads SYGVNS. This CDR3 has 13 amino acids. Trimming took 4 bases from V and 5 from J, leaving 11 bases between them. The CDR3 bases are TGTGCCAGCAGTGGGGGGCAATGGACTGAAGCTTTCTTT. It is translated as CASSGGQWTEAFF.

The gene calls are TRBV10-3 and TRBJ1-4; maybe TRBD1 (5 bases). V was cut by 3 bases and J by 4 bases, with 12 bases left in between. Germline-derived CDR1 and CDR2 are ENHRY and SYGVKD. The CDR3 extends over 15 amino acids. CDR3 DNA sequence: TGTGCCATCAGTGAATGGGGGGGAAGTAATGAAAAACTGTTTTTT. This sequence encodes CAISEWGGSNEKLFF.

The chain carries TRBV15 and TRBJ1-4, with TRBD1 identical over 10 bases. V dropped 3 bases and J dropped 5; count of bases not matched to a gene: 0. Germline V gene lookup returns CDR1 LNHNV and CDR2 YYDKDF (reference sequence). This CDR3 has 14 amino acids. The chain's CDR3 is CATSRGQGNEKLFF. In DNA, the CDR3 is TGTGCCACCAGCAGGGGACAGGGGAATGAAAAACTGTTTTTT.

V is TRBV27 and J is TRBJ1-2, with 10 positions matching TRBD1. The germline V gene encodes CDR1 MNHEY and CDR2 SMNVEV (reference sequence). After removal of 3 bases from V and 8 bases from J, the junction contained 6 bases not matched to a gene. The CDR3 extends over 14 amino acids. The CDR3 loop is CASSFTDRGRGYTF. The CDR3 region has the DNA TGTGCCAGCAGTTTCACCGACAGGGGGCGAGGCTACACCTTC.

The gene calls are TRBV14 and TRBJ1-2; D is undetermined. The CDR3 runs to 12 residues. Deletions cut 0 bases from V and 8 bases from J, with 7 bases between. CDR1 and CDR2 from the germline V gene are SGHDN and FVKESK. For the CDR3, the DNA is TGTGCCAGCAGCCAAGATCGAGGGGGCTACACCTTC. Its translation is CASSQDRGGYTF.

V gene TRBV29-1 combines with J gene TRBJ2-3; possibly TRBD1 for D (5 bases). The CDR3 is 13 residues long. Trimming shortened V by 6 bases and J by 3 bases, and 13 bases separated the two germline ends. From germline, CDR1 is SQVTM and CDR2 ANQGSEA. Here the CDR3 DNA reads TGCAGCGTCAGGGCCCTCCGGACAGATACGCAGTATTTT. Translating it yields CSVRALRTDTQYF.

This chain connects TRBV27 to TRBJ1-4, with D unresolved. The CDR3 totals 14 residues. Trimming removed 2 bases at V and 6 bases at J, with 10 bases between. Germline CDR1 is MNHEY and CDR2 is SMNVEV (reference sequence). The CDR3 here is CASSLRTSYEKLFF. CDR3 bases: TGTGCCAGCAGTTTACGTACTAGCTATGAAAAACTGTTTTTT.

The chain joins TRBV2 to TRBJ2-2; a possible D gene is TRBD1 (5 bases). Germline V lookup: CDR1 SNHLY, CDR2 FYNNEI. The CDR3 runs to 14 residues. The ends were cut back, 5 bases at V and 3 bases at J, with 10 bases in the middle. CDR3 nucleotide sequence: TGTGCCAGCAGTACCAGGGCCTACACCGGGGAGCTGTTTTTT. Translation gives CASSTRAYTGELFF.

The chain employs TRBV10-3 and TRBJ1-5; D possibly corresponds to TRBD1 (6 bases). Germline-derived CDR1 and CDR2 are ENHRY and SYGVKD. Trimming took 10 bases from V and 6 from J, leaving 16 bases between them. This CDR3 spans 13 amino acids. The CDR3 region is CATLPGAGQPQHF. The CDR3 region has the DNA TGTGCCACCTTGCCAGGGGCGGGTCAGCCCCAGCATTTT.

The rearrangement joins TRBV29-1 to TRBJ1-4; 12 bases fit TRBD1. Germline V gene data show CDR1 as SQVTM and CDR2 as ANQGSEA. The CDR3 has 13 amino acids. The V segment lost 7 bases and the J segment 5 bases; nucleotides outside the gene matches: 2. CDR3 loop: CSAGTGGNEKLFF. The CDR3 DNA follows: TGCAGCGCAGGGACAGGGGGCAATGAAAAACTGTTTTTT.